Sequencing of this TCR beta chain was carried out in a study of memory CD4+ T cells and cytomegalovirus serostatus. The sort gate was single viable CD3+CD4+CD8-CD45RO+ cells for memory CD4+ T cells. The assay was immunoSEQ multiplex PCR, and TCRdb's table has in-frame clones only and misses some. This sample has tens of thousands of clones; about 78% occur once, and the top ten carry approximately 4.5%. The sample was memory CD4+ T cells from blood. This receptor was identified in an adult in good health and CMV-seropositive.

CDR3 loop: CSVALWTVPGYTF. The CDR3 DNA is TGCAGCGTTGCCCTTTGGACAGTCCCTGGCTACACCTTC. The J gene is TRBJ1-2, the V gene TRBV29-1; tentatively, D is TRBD1 (6 bases). Germline assignment: CDR1 SQVTM and CDR2 ANQGSEA. V was cut by 4 bases and J by 7 bases, with 16 bases left in between. This CDR3 region has 13 residues.